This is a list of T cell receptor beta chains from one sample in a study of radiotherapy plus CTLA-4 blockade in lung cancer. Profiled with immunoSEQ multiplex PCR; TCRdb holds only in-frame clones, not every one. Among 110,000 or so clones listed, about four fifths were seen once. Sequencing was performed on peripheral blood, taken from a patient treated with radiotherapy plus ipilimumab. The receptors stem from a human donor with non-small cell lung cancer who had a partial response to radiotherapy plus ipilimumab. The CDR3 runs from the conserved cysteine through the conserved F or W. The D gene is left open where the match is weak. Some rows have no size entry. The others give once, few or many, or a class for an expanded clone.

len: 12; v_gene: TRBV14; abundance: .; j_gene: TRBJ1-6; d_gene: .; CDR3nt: TGTGCCAGCAGCCAAGACTTTTCACCCCTCCACTTT; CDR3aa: CASSQDFSPLHF
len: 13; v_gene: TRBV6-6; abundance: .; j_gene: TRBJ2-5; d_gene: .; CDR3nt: TGTGCCAGCAGTTCCCAGGGTTGGGAGACCCAGTACTTC; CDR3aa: CASSSQGWETQYF
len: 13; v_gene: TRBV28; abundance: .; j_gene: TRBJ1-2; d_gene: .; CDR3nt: TGTGCCAGCAGTTTGCCAGGGGCAAGCGGCTACACCTTC; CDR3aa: CASSLPGASGYTF
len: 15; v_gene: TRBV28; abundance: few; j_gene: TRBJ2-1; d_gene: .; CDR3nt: TGTGCCAGCAGAACCGACAGACGATCCTACAATGAGCAGTTCTTC; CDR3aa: CASRTDRRSYNEQFF
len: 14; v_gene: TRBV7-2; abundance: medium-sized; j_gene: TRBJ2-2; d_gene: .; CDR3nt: TGTGCCAGCAGCTTGGGTGGTAGCGCCGGGGAGCTGTTTTTT; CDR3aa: CASSLGGSAGELFF
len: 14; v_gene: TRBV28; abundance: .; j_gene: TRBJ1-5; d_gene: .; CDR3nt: TGTGCCAGCAGTTCGGGAGGGAGCAATCAGCCCCAGCATTTT; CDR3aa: CASSSGGSNQPQHF
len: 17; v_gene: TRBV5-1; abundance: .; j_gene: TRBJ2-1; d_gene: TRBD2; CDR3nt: TGCGCCAGCAGCTTGCAGGGACTAGCGGGAGTTCGGAATGAGCAGTTCTTC; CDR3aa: CASSLQGLAGVRNEQFF
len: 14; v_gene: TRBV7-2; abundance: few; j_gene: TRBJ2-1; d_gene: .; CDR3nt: TGTGCCAGCAGCTTAAAGGGGGTGAACAATGAGCAGTTCTTC; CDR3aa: CASSLKGVNNEQFF
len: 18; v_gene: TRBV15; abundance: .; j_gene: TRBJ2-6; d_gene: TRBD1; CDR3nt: TGTGCCACCAGCTCACGACAGGGGCAGGGCTCTGGGGCCAACGTCCTGACTTTC; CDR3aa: CATSSRQGQGSGANVLTF
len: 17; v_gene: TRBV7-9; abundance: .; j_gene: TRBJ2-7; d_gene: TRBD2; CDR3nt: TGTGCCAGCAGCCCCCGGCGGGCGGGAGACGTACGGGGCGAGCAGTACTTC; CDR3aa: CASSPRRAGDVRGEQYF
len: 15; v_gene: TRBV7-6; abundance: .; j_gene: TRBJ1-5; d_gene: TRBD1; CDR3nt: TGTGCCAGCAGCCAGACAGGGGTCTTGGGTCAGCCCCAGCATTTT; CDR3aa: CASSQTGVLGQPQHF
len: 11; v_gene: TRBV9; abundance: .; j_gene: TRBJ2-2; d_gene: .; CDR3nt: TGTGCCAGCAGCTTCCTCGGGGAGCTGTTTTTT; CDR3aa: CASSFLGELFF
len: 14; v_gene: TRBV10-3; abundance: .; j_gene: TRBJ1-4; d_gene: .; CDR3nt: TGTGCCATCAGTGATTCTTCGGGGGTAGAAAAACTGTTTTTT; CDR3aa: CAISDSSGVEKLFF
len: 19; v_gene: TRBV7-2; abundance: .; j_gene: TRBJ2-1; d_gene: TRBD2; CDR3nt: TGTGCCAGCAGCTTAGCAGGTATCGTCGGGACTAGCGGGAGTTCTGAGCAGTTCTTC; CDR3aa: CASSLAGIVGTSGSSEQFF
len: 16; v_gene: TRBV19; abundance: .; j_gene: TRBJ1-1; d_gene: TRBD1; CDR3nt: TGTGCCAGTAGTACCCCCTGGACAGGGGAGAACACTGAAGCTTTCTTT; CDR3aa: CASSTPWTGENTEAFF
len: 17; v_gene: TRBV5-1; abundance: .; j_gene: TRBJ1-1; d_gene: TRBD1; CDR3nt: TGCGCCAGCAGACTCGCCACCCAACAGGGGGCGTACACTGAAGCTTTCTTT; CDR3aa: CASRLATQQGAYTEAFF
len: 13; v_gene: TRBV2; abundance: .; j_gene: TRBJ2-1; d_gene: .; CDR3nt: TGTGCCGACGCGGGGAGCCCGGACAATGAGCAGTTCTTC; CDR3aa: CADAGSPDNEQFF
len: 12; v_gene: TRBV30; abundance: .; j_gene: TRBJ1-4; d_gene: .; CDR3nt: TGTGCCTGGGCATCGGGGGTCGGAAAACTGTTTTTT; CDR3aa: CAWASGVGKLFF
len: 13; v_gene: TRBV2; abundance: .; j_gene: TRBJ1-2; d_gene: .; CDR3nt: TGTGCCAGCAGTGATCCAGGGCCCCGAGTTGGCCCCTTC; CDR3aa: CASSDPGPRVGPF
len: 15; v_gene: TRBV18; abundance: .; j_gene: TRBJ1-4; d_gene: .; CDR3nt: TGTGCCAGCTCACCACCTGTCAGTTTCAGGGAAAAACTGTTTTTT; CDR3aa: CASSPPVSFREKLFF
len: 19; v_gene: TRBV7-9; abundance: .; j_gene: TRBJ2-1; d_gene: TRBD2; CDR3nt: TGTGCCAGCAGCTTAGTGAGGTCTGGGACTAGCGGTACTGGCAATGAGCAGTTCTTC; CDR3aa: CASSLVRSGTSGTGNEQFF
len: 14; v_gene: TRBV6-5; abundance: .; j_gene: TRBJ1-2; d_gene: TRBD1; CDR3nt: TGTGCCAGCATCGGCCTACAGGGGGACTATGGCTACACCTTC; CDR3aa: CASIGLQGDYGYTF
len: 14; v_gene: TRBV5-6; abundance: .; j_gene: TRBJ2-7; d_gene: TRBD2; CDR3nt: TGTGCCAGCAGCTTGAGGGACTACCTGTACGAGCAGTACTTC; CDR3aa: CASSLRDYLYEQYF
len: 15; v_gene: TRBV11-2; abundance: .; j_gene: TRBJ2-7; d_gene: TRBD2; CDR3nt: TGTGCCAGCAGCTTAGAAGCGGGAAGGTACTACGAGCAGTACTTC; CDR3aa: CASSLEAGRYYEQYF
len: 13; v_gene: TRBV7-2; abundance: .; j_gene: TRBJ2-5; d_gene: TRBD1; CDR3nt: TGTGCCAGCAGCTCAGACAGGGGTGGGACCCAGTACTTC; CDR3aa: CASSSDRGGTQYF
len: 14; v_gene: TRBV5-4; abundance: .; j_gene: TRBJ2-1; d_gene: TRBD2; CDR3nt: TGTGCCAGCAGCTTGGTAGCGGGAGAAGGTGAGCAGTTCTTC; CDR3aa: CASSLVAGEGEQFF
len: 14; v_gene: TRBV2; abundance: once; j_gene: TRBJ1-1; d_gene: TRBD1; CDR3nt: TGTGCCAGCAGTGTACAGGGGGGGGACACTGAAGCTTTCTTT; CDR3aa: CASSVQGGDTEAFF
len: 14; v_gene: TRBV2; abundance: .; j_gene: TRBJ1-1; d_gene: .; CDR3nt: TGTGCCAGCAGTGAAAGCCCGCTGAACACTGAAGCTTTCTTT; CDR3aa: CASSESPLNTEAFF
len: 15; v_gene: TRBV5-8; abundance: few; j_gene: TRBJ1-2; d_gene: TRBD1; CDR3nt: TGTGCCAGCAGCAGTAGGACAGGGGGCAGCTATGGCTACACCTTC; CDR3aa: CASSSRTGGSYGYTF
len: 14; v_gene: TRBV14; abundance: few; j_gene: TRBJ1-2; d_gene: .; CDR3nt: TGTGCCAGCAGCCAAGTAGGCGGGGTATACGGCTACACCTTC; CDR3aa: CASSQVGGVYGYTF
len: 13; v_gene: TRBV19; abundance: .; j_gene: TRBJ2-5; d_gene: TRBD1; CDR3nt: TGTGCCACCCGGGACAGGGGGCTAGAGACCCAGTACTTC; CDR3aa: CATRDRGLETQYF